This T cell receptor (beta chain) was retrieved from a study of blood T cell repertoires in COVID-19. Study background: Acute-phase and convalescent COVID-19 samples originated in the United States, Italy and Spain. T cells, B-cell-depleted T cells, or PBMCs supplied cDNA or gDNA.

Patients at the Seattle site were enrolled during active infection and followed longitudinally. In the original processing: Researchers report that nucleated cell counts were estimated from reference gene primer amplification. Using immunoSEQ multiplex PCR, the repertoire was profiled, and TCRdb retains in-frame clones only, with some absent. That table furnishes V, J and clone size, whereas the DNA furnished D and trimming. Counted here are around 370,000 clones, about nine tenths occurring once; the ten biggest clones make up about 6.7%. CDR1 and CDR2 (germline): SEHNR, FQNEAQ (reference sequence). This CDR3 spans 15 amino acids. Trimming took 3 bases from V and 2 from J; bases not matched to a gene: 2.

The rearrangement links TRBV7-9 to TRBJ2-3; TRBD2 aligns across 10 bases. Material: peripheral blood. The receptor comes from a woman aged 70-85 years with COVID-19, enrolled during active disease. The CDR3 here is CASSFSGGPTDTQYF. DNA of the CDR3: TGTGCCAGCAGCTTTAGCGGGGGGCCCACAGATACGCAGTATTTT.